This T cell receptor (beta chain) is drawn from a study of Ad26.COV2.S vaccination and SARS-CoV-2 variants. Study-wide results and limits: Vaccinated individuals (as opposed to placebo recipients) had higher spike-specific TCR breadth. Non-spike TCR breadth showed similarity between vaccine and placebo recipients.

Note on this clone: No antigen is known for it.

The treatment was: about 20 received Ad26.COV2.S at low or high dose, single or two shots; 5 received placebo; per-sample allocation not given. Repertoires come from day 63 after the first vaccine or placebo injection. This adult donor, from Boston, was 18-55 years old. Germline V lookup: CDR1 SGHAT, CDR2 FQNNGV. The junction had 4 bases not matched to a gene; V was cut back by 4 bases and J by 1 base. The CDR3 loop spans 15 amino acids. Profiled with immunoSEQ multiplex PCR; TCRdb holds only in-frame clones, not every one. Counted here are 300,000 to 350,000 clones, approximately 86% occurring once; the ten biggest clones make up around 11%.

This sequence originates from a person between 18 and 65 years old who received the Ad26.COV2.S COVID-19 vaccine or a placebo. The material was peripheral blood, obtained in a trial of Ad26.COV2.S vaccine versus placebo. The rearrangement uses TRBV11-2 and TRBJ2-3; 8 bases map to TRBD1. DNA for the CDR3: TGTGCCAGCAGCTCCAGGGGACAGGGCACAGATACGCAGTATTTT. Translating it yields CASSSRGQGTDTQYF. The entire variable domain, with the rest obtained from reference TRBV11-2 and TRBJ2-3, is as follows: EAGVAQSPRYKIIEKRQSVAFWCNPISGHATLYWYQQILGQGPKLLIQFQNNGVVDDSQLPKDRFSAERLKGVDSTLKIQPAKLEDSAVYLCASSSRGQGTDTQYFGPGTRLTVL.